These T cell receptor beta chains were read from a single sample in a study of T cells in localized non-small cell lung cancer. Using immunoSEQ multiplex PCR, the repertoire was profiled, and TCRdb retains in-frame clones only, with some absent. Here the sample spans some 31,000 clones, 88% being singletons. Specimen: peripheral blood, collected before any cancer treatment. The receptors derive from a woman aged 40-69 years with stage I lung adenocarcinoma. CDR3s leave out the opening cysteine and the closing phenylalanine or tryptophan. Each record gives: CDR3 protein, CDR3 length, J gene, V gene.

ASSDSDGTGPQH 12 TRBJ1-5 TRBV6-4
ASSLEALSITEAF 13 TRBJ1-1 TRBV7-2
ASSTGTRDTQY 11 TRBJ2-3 TRBV19
ASSKEGGSSYEQY 13 TRBJ2-7 TRBV7-7
ASSETFQETQY 11 TRBJ2-5 TRBV6-4
ASSLTGGGQPQH 12 TRBJ1-5 TRBV5-1
ASSLGIGQGVGGYT 14 TRBJ1-2 TRBV7-6
ASSLGTPGAGLEKLF 15 TRBJ1-4 TRBV7-2
ASSRDITYEQY 11 TRBJ2-7 TRBV11-3
ASSWTSGITDTQY 13 TRBJ2-3 TRBV7-9
ASSFDGSPLH 10 TRBJ1-6 TRBV7-3
ASRLQGGGEKLF 12 TRBJ1-4 TRBV7-9
ASSQQGPGASYEQY 14 TRBJ2-7 TRBV4-2
ASSSSGERRNEQY 13 TRBJ2-7 TRBV27
ASSLMSGADTQY 12 TRBJ2-3 TRBV7-2
ASSTQSGTRAPH 12 TRBJ1-6 TRBV7-2
ASSYSTGNYGYT 12 TRBJ1-2 TRBV6-5
ASSSGGVGTEAF 12 TRBJ1-1 TRBV7-8
ASSHQPPNGPQTYEQC 16 TRBJ2-7 TRBV4-3
ASSRDLESAYNEQF 14 TRBJ2-1 TRBV5-4
ASSLIGAAGETQY 13 TRBJ2-5 TRBV7-3
ASSWGVNTGELF 12 TRBJ2-2 TRBV7-2
ASSLGGGEAF 10 TRBJ1-1 TRBV7-9
ASSLGVEGISTDTQY 15 TRBJ2-3 TRBV11-2
ASSFGGIGNEQY 12 TRBJ2-7 TRBV11-3
SVGVAGGFNEQF 12 TRBJ2-1 TRBV29-1
ASSQDRPHEQY 11 TRBJ2-7 TRBV16
ASSLVSQPPYEQY 13 TRBJ2-7 TRBV5-1
ASSQDAGGTNEKLF 14 TRBJ1-4 TRBV14
ASSESGIDTQY 11 TRBJ2-3 TRBV10-1
AWSTGSIPHSNQPQH 15 TRBJ1-5 TRBV30
ASSYQADYEQY 11 TRBJ2-7 TRBV6-6
ASSQEGANPGDLGNEQF 17 TRBJ2-1 TRBV4-3
ASSVGGGNSNEQF 13 TRBJ2-1 TRBV9
ASSLPGTGGVLT 12 TRBJ2-6 TRBV11-2
ASSPYIASEQF 11 TRBJ2-1 TRBV7-9
ASSLHRAPNEKLF 13 TRBJ1-4 TRBV6-5
ASSLVGTGTYEQY 13 TRBJ2-7 TRBV27
ASSQDKGDLQY 11 TRBJ2-7 TRBV4-2
ASSPYEQY 8 TRBJ2-7 TRBV7-9
AIRPEAGGFNEQF 13 TRBJ2-1 TRBV10-3
ASSSRPGTGVYNSPLH 16 TRBJ1-6 TRBV11-2